The present T cell receptor beta chain was sequenced within a study of blood T cells in healthy people across ages. With 4 bases removed from V and 0 bases from J, the gap between germline ends came to 9 bases. This CDR3 contains 13 residues. The germline V gene encodes CDR1 SQVTM and CDR2 ANQGSEA. The total RNA that was extracted per sample amounted to at least 5.5 micrograms. A second PCR of 7 to 11 cycles used a sample-barcoded 5' primer and a J-beta primer mix. Every cDNA molecule bore a tag from a template-switch adaptor containing 12 random nucleotides. MiXCR, applied by TCRdb to the 5' RACE reads, yields one record per CDR3 protein. The sample yields 1.5 million or so distinct CDR3 sequences, 35% to 45% seen once.

The chain couples TRBV29-1 to TRBJ1-1; D unclear. The specimen sequenced was blood. The TCR originated in a woman in her late teens or twenties in good health. The CDR3 loop reads CSVVSPLNTEAFF. The CDR3 bases are TGCAGCGTTGTGTCCCCCCTGAACACTGAAGCTTTCTTT.